The T cell receptor (beta chain) described here comes from a study of blood T cell repertoires in COVID-19. Study overall: Donors in the United States, Italy and Spain gave samples during acute or convalescent COVID-19.

Under the authors' procedure: Amplification with reference gene primers provided the estimates of nucleated cell counts. Profiling relied on immunoSEQ multiplex PCR, and the TCRdb table lists in-frame clones only, not all of them. V, J and clone size are taken as reported in that table, and D and trimming were inferred from the DNA itself. Of about 140,000 clones detected, approximately 88% appear once; the ten largest clones hold over 4%. This CDR3 comprises 16 residues. Looked up from germline, CDR1 is SGHAT and CDR2 is FQNNGV. Losses at the gene ends were 6 bases for V and 1 base for J; bases not matched to a gene: 8. This clone was detected only once. Assignments of participants to cohorts depended upon their own reported clinical history. A COVID-19 case had been met by exposed participants during the 2 weeks before study entry.

The receptor was derived from a man between 65 and 85 years old who had been exposed to COVID-19. The V call is TRBV11-2, the J call TRBJ2-2; TRBD2 agrees at 7 bases. Sequenced: PBMCs or T cells enriched from blood (not recorded which). DNA for the CDR3: TGTGCCAGCAGGCCCCTAGGGGAGGGGAACACCGGGGAGCTGTTTTTT. This sequence encodes CASRPLGEGNTGELFF.